The TCR beta chain under discussion was sequenced for a study of tumor-infiltrating lymphocytes in primary liver carcinoma. Germline DNA was extracted too, while blood RNA derived from unsorted whole blood. The CDR3 has 14 residues. The junction had 6 bases not matched to a gene; V was cut back by 3 bases and J by 7 bases. TCR beta cDNA came from around 0.5 ug total RNA, primed with a constant-region primer. Three nested multiplex PCR rounds, a slightly modified ARM-PCR, produced the libraries for TCR beta. For 10 cycles apiece, the opening two PCR rounds ran with TRBV1-TRBV30 forward primers and a C-beta reverse primer. Each CDR3 protein is one row after TCRdb ran MiXCR on the multiplex PCR reads. The sample yields a few hundred thousand distinct CDR3 sequences, 45% to 70% seen once. In regard to this clonotype: A much larger clone differs by one base, so this may be a read error. Likely a read error: the CDR3 ends without its conserved phenylalanine or tryptophan.

The TCR was taken from a woman between 25 and 40 years old with primary liver carcinoma and hepatitis B virus infection. The sample was peripheral blood. The gene calls are TRBV12-3 or TRBV12-4 and TRBJ2-1; 7 positions match TRBD1. The CDR3 DNA follows: TGTGCCAGCAGTTTTACAGGGGTATGGAATGAGCAGTTCATC. Translation gives CASSFTGVWNEQFI.